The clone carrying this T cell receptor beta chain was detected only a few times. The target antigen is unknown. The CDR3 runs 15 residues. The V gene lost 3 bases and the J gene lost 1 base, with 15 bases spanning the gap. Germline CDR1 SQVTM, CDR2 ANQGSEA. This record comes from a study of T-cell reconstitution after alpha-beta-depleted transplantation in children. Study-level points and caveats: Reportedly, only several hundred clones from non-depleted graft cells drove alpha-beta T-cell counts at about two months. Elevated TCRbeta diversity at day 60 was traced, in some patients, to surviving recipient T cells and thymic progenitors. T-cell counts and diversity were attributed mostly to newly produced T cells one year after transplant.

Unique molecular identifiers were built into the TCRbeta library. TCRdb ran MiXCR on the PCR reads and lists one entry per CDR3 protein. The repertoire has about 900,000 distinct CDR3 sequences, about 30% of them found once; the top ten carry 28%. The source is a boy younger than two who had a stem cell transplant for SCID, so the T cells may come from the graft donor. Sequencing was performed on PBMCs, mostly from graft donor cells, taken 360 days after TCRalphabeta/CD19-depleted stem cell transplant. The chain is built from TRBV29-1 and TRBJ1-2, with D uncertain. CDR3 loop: CSVDGRVDGNYGYTF. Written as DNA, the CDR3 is TGCAGCGTTGACGGACGGGTGGACGGTAACTATGGCTACACCTTC. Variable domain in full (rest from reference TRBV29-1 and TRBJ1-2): SAVISQKPSRDICQRGTSLTIQCQVDSQVTMMFWYRQQPGQSLTLIATANQGSEATYESGFVIDKFPISRPNLTFSTLTVSNMSPEDSSIYLCSVDGRVDGNYGYTFGSGTRLTVV.